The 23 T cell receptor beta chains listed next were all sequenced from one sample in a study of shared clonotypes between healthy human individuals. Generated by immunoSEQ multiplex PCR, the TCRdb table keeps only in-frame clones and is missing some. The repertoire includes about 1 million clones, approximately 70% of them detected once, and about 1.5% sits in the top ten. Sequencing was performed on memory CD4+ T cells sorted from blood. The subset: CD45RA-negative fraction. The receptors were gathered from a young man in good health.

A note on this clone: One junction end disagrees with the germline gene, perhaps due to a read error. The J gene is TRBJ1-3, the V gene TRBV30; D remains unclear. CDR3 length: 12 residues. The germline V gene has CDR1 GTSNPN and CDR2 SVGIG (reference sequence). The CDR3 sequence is CARRASGNTIYF. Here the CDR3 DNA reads TGTGCCCGGAGGGCCTCTGGAAACACCATATATTTT.

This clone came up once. CDR3 in amino acids: CASSLGTSGVMSYEQYF. The CDR3 bases are TGTGCCAGCAGCTTAGGGACTAGCGGGGTAATGTCCTACGAGCAGTACTTC. V is TRBV7-8 and J is TRBJ2-7, with 12 bases that match TRBD2. This CDR3 is built from 17 residues. The germline V gene has CDR1 SGHVS and CDR2 FQNEAQ. Unmatched junction bases numbered 5, after V lost 1 base and J lost 1 base.

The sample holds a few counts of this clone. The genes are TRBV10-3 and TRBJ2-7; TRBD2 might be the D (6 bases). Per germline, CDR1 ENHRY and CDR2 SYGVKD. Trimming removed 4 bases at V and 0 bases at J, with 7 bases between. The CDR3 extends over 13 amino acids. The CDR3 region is CAISGDSSYEQYF. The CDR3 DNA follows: TGTGCCATCAGTGGGGACTCCTCCTACGAGCAGTACTTC.

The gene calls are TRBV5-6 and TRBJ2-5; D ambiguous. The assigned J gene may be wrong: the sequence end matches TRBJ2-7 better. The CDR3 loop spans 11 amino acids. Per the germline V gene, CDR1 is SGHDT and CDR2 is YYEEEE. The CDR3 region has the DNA TGTGCCAGCAGCCTCTATTACGAGCAGTACTTC. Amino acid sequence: CASSLYYEQYF.

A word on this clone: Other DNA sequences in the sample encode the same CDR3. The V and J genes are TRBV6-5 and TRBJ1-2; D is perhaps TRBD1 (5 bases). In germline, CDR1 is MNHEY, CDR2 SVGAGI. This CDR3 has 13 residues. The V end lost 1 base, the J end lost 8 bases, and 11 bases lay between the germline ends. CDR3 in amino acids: CASSYLSGDGYTF. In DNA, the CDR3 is TGTGCCAGCAGTTACTTATCTGGGGACGGCTACACCTTC.

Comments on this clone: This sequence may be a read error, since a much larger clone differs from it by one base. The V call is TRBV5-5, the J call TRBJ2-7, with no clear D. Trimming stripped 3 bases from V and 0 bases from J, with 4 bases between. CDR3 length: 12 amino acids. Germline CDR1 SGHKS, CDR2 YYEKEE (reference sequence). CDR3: CASSWSSYEQYF. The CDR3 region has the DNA TGTGCCAGCAGCTGGAGCTCCTACGAGCAGTACTTC.

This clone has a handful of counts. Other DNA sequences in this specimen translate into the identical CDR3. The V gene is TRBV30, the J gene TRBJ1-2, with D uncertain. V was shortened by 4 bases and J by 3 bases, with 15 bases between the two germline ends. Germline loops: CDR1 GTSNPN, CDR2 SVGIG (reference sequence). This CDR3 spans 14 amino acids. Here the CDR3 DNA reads TGTGCCTGGACTGAAGGAGGGCTAGACTATGGCTACACCTTC. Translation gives CAWTEGGLDYGYTF.

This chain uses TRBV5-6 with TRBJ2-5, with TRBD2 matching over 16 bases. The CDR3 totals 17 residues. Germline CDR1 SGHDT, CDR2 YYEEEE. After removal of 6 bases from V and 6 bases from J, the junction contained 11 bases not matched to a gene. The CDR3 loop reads CASIGTSGGASLKTQYF. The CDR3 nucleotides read TGTGCCAGCATCGGGACTAGCGGGGGGGCATCCCTCAAGACCCAGTACTTC.

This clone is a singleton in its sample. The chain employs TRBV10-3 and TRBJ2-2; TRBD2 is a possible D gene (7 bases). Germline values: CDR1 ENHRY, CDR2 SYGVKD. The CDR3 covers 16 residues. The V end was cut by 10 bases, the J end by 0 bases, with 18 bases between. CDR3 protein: CATAPGGPANTGELFF. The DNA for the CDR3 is TGTGCCACAGCGCCCGGGGGGCCAGCGAACACCGGGGAGCTGTTTTTT.

The CDR3 is CASGIYLAGGPNEQFF. CDR3 sequence (DNA): TGTGCTAGTGGTATATACCTAGCGGGAGGGCCCAATGAGCAGTTCTTC. The chain employs TRBV12-5 and TRBJ2-1, with TRBD2 identical over 12 bases. This CDR3 is built from 16 residues. Losses at the gene ends were 5 bases for V and 6 bases for J; bases not matched to a gene: 8. Per the germline V gene, CDR1 is LGHNT and CDR2 is FRNRAP.

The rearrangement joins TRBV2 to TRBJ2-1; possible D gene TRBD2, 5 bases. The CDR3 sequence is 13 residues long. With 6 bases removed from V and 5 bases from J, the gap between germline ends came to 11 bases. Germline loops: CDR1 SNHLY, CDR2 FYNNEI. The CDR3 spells CASRPDGDNEQFF. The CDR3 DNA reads TGTGCCAGCAGGCCGGACGGGGACAATGAGCAGTTCTTC.

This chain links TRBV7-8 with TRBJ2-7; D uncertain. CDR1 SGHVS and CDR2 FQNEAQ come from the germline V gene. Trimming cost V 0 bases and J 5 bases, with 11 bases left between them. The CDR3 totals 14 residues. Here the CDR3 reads CASSLAQTPHEQYF. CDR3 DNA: TGTGCCAGCAGCTTAGCTCAGACCCCCCACGAGCAGTACTTC.

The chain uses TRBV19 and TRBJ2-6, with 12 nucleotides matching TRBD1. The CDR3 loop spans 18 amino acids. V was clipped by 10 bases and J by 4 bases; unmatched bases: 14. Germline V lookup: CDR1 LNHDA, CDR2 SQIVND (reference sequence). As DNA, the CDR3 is TGTGCCACCTTAGTAAGGGGACAGGGGGCGTTGGGGGCCAACGTCCTGACTTTC. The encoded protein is CATLVRGQGALGANVLTF.

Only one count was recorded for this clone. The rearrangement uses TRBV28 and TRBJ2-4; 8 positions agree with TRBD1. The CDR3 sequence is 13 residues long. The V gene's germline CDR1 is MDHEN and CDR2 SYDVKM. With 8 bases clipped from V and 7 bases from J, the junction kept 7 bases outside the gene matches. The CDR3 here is CASSQGAPNIQYF. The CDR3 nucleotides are TGTGCCAGCTCCCAGGGGGCTCCGAACATTCAGTACTTC. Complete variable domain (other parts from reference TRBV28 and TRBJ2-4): DVKVTQSSRYLVKRTGEKVFLECVQDMDHENMFWYRQDPGLGLRLIYFSYDVKMKEKGDIPEGYSVSREKKERFSLILESASTNQTSMYLCASSQGAPNIQYFGAGTRLSVL.

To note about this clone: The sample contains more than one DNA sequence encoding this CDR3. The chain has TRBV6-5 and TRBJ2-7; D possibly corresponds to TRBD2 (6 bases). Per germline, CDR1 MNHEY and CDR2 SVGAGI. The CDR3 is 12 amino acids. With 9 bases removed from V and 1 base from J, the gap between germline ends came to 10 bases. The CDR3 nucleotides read TGTGCCAGTCGCCGGGGGTCCTACGAGCAGTACTTC. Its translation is CASRRGSYEQYF.

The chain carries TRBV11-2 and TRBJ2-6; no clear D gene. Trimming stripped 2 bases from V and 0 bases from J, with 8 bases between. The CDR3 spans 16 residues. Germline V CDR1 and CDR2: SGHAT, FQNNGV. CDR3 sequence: CASSLRAPSGANVLTF. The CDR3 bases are TGTGCCAGCAGCTTACGGGCTCCCTCTGGGGCCAACGTCCTGACTTTC.

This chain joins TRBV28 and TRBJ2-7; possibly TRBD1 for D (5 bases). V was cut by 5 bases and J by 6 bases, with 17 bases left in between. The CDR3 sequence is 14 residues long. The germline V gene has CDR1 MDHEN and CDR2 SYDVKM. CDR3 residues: CASSPSGIRGEQYF. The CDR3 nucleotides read TGTGCCAGCAGTCCGTCAGGGATTAGAGGCGAGCAGTACTTC.

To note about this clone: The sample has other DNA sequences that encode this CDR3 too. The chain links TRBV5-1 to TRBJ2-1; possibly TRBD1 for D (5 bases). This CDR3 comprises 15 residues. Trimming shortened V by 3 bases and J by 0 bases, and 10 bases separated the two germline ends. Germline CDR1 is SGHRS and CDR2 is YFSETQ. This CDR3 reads CASSSDSSSYNEQFF. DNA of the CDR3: TGCGCCAGCAGCTCCGACAGCTCCTCCTACAATGAGCAGTTCTTC.

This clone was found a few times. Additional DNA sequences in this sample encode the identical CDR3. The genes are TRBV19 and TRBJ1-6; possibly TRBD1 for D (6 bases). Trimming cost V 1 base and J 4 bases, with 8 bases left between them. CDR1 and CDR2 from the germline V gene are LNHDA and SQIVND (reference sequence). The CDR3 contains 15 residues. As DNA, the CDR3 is TGTGCCAGTAGTATAGGGCAGGGGTATAATTCACCCCTCCACTTT. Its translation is CASSIGQGYNSPLHF.

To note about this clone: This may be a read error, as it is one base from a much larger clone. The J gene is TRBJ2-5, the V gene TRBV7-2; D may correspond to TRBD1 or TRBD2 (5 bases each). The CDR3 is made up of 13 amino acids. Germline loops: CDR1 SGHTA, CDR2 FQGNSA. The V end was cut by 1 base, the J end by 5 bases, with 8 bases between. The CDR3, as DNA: TGTGCCAGCAGCTTAGATGAGGGGGAGACCCAGTACTTC. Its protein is CASSLDEGETQYF.

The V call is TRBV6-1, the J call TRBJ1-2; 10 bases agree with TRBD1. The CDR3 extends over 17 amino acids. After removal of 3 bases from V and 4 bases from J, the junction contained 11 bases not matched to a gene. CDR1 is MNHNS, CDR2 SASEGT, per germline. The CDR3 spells CASSDPPGQGLGYGYTF. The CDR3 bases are TGTGCCAGCAGTGACCCCCCGGGACAGGGGCTTGGCTATGGCTACACCTTC.

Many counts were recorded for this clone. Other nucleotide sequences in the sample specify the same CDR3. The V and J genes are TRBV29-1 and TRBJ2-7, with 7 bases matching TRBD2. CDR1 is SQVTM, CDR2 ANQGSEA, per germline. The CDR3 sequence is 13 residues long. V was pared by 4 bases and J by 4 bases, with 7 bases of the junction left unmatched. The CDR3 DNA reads TGCAGCGTTGTCCCAGCGGGGAGTTACGAGCAGTACTTC. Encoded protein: CSVVPAGSYEQYF.

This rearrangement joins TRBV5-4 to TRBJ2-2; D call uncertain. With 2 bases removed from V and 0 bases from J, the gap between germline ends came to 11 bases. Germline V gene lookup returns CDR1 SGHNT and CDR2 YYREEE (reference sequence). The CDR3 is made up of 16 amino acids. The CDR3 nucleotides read TGTGCCAGCAGCTTCCCACAGCGCCCGAACACCGGGGAGCTGTTTTTT. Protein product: CASSFPQRPNTGELFF. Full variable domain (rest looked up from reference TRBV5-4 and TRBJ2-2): ETGVTQSPTHLIKTRGQQVTLRCSSQSGHNTVSWYQQALGQGPQFIFQYYREEENGRGNFPPRFSGLQFPNYSSELNVNALELDDSALYLCASSFPQRPNTGELFFGEGSRLTVL.